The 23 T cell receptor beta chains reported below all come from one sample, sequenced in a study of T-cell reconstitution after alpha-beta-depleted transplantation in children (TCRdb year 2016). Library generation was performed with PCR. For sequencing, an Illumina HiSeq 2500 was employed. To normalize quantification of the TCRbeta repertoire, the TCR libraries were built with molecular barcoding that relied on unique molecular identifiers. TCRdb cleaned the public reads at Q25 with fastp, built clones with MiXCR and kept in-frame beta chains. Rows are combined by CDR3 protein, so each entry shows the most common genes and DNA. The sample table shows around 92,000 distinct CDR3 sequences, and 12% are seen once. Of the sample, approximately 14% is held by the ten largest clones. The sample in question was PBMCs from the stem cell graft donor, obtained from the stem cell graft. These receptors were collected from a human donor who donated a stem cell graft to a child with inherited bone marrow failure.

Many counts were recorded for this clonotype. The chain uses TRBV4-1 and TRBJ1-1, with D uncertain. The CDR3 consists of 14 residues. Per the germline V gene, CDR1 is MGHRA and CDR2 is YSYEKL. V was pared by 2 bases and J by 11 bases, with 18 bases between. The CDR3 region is CASSQLASGAAAFF. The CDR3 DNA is TGCGCCAGCAGCCAATTGGCATCGGGCGCGGCGGCTTTCTTT.

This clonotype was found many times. CDR3 bases: TGTGCCACCAGTGAGGTCAGGGGGCAAGGTACGCAGTATTTT. The encoded protein is CATSEVRGQGTQYF. This chain uses TRBV24-1 with TRBJ2-3; TRBD1 matches at 8 bases. Germline assignment: CDR1 KGHDR and CDR2 SFDVKD. The CDR3 runs 14 residues. Trimming removed 4 bases from V and 8 bases from J; junction bases left unmatched: 7.

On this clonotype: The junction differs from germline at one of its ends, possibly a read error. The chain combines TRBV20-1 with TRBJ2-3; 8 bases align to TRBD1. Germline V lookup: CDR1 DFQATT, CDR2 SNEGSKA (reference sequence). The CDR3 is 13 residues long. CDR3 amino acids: CSARGQGADTQYF. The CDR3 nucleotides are TGCAGTGCAAGAGGACAGGGAGCAGATACGCAGTATTTT.

CDR3 bases: TGCGCCAGCACCGACAGGGGGCCGCCTAGCACAGATACGCAGTATTTT. This translates into CASTDRGPPSTDTQYF. V is TRBV10-1 and J is TRBJ2-3; 10 nucleotides match TRBD1. Germline CDR1 and CDR2: WNHNN and SYGVQD (reference sequence). V shed 7 bases and J 0 bases; nucleotides not matched to a gene: 7. CDR3 length: 16 residues.

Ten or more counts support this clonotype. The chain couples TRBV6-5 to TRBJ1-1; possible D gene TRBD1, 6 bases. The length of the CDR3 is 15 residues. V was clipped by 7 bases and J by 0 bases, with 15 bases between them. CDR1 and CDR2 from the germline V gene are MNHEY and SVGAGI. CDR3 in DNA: TGTGCCAGCAATATGGACAGTTTTTTGAACACTGAAGCTTTCTTT. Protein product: CASNMDSFLNTEAFF.

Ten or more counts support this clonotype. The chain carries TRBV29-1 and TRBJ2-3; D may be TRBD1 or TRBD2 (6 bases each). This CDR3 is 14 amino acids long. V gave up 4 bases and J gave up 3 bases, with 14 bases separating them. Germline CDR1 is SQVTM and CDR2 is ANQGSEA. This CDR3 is CSVVGGGTTDTQYF. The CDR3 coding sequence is TGCAGCGTTGTCGGGGGTGGGACAACAGATACGCAGTATTTT.

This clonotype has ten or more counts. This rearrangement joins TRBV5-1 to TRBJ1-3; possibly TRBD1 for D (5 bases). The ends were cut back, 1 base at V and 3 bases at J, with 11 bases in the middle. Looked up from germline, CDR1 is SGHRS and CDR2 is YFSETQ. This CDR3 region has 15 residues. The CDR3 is CASSLNQGGGNTIYF. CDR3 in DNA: TGCGCCAGCAGCTTGAATCAGGGTGGTGGAAACACCATATATTTT.

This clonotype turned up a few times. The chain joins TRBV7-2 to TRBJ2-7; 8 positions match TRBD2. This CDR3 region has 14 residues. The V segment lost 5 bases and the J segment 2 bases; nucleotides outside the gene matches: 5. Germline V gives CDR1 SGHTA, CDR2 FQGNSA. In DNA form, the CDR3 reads TGTGCCAGCAGCATTAGCGGGACCGCCTACGAGCAGTACTTC. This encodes CASSISGTAYEQYF.

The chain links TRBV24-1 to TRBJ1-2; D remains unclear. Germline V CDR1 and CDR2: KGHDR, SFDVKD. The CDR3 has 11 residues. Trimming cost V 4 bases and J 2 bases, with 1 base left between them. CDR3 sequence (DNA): TGTGCCACCAGTGACAACTATGGCTACACCTTC. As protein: CATSDNYGYTF.

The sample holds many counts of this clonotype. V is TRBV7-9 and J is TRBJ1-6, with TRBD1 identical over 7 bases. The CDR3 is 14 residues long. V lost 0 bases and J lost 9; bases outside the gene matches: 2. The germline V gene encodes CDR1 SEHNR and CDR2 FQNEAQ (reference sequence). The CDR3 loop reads CASSLAGQLSPLHF. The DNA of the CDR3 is TGTGCCAGCAGCTTAGCGGGACAGCTTTCACCCCTCCACTTT.

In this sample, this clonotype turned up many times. In DNA form, the CDR3 reads TGTGCCAGCAGTGAGCAGGGGGCGCGGTACGAGCAGTACTTC. This codes for CASSEQGARYEQYF. The chain couples TRBV2 to TRBJ2-7; 8 bases fit TRBD1. Germline CDR1 reads SNHLY; CDR2 reads FYNNEI. J was trimmed by 4 bases and V by 3 bases; bases with no gene match: 5. This CDR3 spans 14 amino acids.

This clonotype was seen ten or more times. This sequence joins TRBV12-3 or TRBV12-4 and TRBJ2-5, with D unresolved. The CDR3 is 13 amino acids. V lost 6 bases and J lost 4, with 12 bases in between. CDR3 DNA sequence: TGTGCCAGCAGCCCTACCCGTGGAGAGACCCAGTACTTC. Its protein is CASSPTRGETQYF.

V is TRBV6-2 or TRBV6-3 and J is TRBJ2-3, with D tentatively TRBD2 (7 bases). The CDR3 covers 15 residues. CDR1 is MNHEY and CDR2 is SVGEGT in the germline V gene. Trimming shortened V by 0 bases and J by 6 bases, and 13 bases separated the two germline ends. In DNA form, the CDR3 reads TGTGCCAGCAGTTACTCCGGGGGGCGAGGGGATACGCAGTATTTT. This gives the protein CASSYSGGRGDTQYF.

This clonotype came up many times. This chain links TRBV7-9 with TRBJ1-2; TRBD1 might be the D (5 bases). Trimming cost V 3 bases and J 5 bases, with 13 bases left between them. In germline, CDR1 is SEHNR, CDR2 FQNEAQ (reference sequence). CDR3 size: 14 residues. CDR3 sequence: CASSFPGDRYGYTF. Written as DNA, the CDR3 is TGTGCCAGCAGCTTCCCGGGGGATAGGTATGGCTACACCTTC.

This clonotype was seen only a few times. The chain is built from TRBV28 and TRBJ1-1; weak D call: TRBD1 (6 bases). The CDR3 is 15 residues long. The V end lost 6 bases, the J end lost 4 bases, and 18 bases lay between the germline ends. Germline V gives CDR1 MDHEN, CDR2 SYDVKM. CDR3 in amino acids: CASRFTGYGGTEAFF. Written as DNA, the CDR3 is TGTGCCAGCAGATTTACAGGGTATGGGGGCACTGAAGCTTTCTTT.

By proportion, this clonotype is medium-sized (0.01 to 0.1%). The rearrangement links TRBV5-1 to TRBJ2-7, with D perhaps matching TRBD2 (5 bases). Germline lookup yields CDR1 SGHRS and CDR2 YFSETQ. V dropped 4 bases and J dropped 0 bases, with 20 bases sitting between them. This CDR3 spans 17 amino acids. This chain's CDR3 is CASSPEYGGTSSYEQYF. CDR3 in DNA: TGCGCCAGCAGCCCCGAATACGGAGGTACGTCCTCCTACGAGCAGTACTTC.

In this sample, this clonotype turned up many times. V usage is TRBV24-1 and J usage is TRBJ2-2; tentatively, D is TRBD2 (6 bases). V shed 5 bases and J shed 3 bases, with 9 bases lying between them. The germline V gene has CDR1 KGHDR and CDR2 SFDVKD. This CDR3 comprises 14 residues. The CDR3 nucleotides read TGTGCCACCAGTGCCCCGGGAGACACCGGGGAGCTGTTTTTT. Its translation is CATSAPGDTGELFF.

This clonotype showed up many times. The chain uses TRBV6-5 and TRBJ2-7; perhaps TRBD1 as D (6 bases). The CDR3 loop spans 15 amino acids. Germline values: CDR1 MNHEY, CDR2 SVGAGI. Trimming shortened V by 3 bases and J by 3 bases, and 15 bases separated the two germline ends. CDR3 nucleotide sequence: TGTGCCAGCAGTTATGCTGGGGGCAGGGGCTACGAGCAGTACTTC. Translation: CASSYAGGRGYEQYF.

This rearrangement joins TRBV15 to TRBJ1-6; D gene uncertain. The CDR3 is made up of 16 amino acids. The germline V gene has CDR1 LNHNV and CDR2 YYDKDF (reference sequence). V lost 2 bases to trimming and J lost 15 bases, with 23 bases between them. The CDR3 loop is CATSRRSFTLRADLHF. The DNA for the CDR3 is TGTGCCACCAGCAGACGGAGTTTTACCCTCCGAGCGGACCTCCACTTT.

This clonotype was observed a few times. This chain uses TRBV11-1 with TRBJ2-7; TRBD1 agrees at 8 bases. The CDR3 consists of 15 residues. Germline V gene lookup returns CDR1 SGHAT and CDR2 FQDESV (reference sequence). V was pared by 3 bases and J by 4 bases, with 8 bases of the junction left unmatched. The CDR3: CASSLMRDRSYEQYF. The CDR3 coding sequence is TGTGCCAGCAGCTTGATGCGGGACAGGAGTTACGAGCAGTACTTC.

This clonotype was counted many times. CDR3 sequence reads: CSARPRSGYSYNEQFF. The DNA of the CDR3 is TGCAGTGCTAGACCCCGTAGCGGATACTCCTACAATGAGCAGTTCTTC. The rearrangement links TRBV20-1 to TRBJ2-1; D might be TRBD2 (6 bases). This CDR3 contains 16 residues. V lost 2 bases and J 0 bases, leaving 14 bases between the germline ends. CDR1 and CDR2 from the germline V gene are DFQATT and SNEGSKA (reference sequence).

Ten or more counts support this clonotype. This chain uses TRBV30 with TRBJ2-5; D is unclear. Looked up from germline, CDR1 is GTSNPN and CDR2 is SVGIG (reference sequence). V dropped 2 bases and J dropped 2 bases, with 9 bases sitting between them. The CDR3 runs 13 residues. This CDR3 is CAWSSALQETQYF. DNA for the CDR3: TGTGCCTGGAGTAGTGCGTTACAAGAGACCCAGTACTTC. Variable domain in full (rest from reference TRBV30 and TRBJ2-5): SQTIHQWPATLVQPVGSPLSLECTVEGTSNPNLYWYRQAAGRGLQLLFYSVGIGQISSEVPQNLSASRPQDRQFILSSKKLLLSDSGFYLCAWSSALQETQYFGPGTRLLVL.

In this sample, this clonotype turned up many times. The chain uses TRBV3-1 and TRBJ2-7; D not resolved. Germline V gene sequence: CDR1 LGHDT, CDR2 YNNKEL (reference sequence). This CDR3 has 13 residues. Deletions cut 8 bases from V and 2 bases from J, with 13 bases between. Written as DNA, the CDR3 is TGTGCCAGCGGTCCTCTTTGGACCTACGAGCAGTACTTC. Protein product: CASGPLWTYEQYF.